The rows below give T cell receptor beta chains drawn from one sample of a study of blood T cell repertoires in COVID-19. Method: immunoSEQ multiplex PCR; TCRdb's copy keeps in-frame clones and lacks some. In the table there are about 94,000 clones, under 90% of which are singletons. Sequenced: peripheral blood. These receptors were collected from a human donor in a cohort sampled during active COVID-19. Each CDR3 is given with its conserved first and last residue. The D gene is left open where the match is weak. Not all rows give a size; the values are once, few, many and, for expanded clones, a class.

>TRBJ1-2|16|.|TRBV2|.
CASSEGGRVGNYGYTF
TGTGCCAGCAGTGAAGGGGGCCGGGTCGGTAACTATGGCTACACCTTC
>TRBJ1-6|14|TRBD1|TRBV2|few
CASSSTGDMPPLHF
TGTGCCAGCAGTTCGACAGGGGATATGCCACCCCTCCACTTT
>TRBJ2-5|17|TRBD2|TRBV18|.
CASSPGLAGRTQETQYF
TGTGCCAGCTCACCAGGGCTAGCGGGCCGTACACAAGAGACCCAGTACTTC
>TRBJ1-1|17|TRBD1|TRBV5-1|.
CASSLEQGALMNTEAFF
TGCGCCAGCAGCTTAGAACAGGGGGCGTTGATGAACACTGAAGCTTTCTTT
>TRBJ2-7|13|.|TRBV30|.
CAWSVVAFLEQYF
TGTGCCTGGAGTGTGGTGGCTTTCCTGGAGCAGTACTTC
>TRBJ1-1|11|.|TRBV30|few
CAWSAAGEAFF
TGTGCCTGGAGTGCGGCAGGGGAAGCTTTCTTT
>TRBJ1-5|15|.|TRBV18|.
CASSPEDGAGQPQHF
TGTGCCAGCTCACCAGAAGATGGGGCTGGTCAGCCCCAGCATTTT
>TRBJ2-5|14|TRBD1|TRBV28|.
CASSSYTGEETQYF
TGTGCCAGCAGTTCGTACACAGGGGAGGAGACCCAGTACTTC
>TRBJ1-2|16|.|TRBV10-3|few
CAISEPTGHHNYGYTF
TGTGCCATCAGTGAGCCCACGGGACACCACAACTATGGCTACACCTTC
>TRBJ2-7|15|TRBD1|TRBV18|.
CASSARDRASYEQYF
TGTGCCAGCTCAGCCCGGGACAGGGCCTCCTACGAGCAGTACTTC
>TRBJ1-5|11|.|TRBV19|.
CASSTGGAQHF
TGTGCCAGTAGTACCGGAGGGGCCCAGCATTTT
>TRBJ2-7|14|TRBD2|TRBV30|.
CAWTPLGGAYEQYF
TGTGCCTGGACCCCGTTGGGGGGGGCCTACGAGCAGTACTTC
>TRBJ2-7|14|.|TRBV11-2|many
CASSLSTRGHEQYF
TGTGCCAGCAGCTTAAGTACCAGGGGACACGAGCAGTACTTC
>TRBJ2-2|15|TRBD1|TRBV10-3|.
CAISEGTGSGGELFF
TGTGCCATCAGTGAGGGGACAGGGTCAGGCGGGGAGCTGTTTTTT
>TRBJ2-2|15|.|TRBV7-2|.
CASSSQTRMSGELFF
TGTGCCAGCAGCTCCCAGACTAGGATGAGCGGGGAGCTGTTTTTT
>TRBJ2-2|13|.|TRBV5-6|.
CASSLRNTGELFF
TGTGCCAGCAGCTTGCGGAACACCGGGGAGCTGTTTTTT
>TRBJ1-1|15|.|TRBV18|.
CASSPRRQAGAEAFF
TGTGCCAGCTCACCACGGAGGCAGGCGGGAGCTGAAGCTTTCTTT
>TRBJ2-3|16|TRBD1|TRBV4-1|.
CASSQIPDRVGDTQYF
TGCGCCAGCAGCCAGATCCCGGACAGGGTAGGAGATACGCAGTATTTT
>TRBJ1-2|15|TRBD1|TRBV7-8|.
CATSGWDRDPTGYTF
TGTGCCACCTCGGGATGGGACAGGGATCCGACTGGCTACACCTTC
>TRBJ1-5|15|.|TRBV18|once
CASSPYAGGEVAQHF
TGTGCCAGCTCACCTTACGCCGGGGGGGAGGTGGCCCAGCATTTT
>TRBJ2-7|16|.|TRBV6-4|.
CASSHFKLTGYYEQYF
TGTGCCAGCAGCCACTTTAAGCTGACTGGATACTACGAGCAGTACTTC
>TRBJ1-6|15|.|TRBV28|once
CASSLGSVRRSPLHF
TGTGCCAGCAGTTTGGGCAGCGTTAGGAGGTCACCCCTCCACTTT
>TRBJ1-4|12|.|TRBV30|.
CAWSINPEKLFF
TGTGCCTGGAGTATTAATCCTGAAAAACTGTTTTTT
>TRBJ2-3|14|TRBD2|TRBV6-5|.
CASSWGSGGDTQYF
TGTGCCAGCAGTTGGGGTTCGGGAGGGGATACGCAGTATTTT
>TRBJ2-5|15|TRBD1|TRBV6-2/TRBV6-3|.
CASRPWTGAGETQYF
TGTGCCAGCAGACCTTGGACAGGGGCCGGGGAGACCCAGTACTTC
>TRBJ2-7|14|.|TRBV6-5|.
CASRGVRGRNEQYF
TGTGCCAGCAGGGGCGTTCGGGGGAGGAACGAGCAGTACTTC
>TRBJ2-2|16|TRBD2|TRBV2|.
CASRAGLAGGTGELFF
TGTGCCAGCAGGGCGGGACTAGCGGGAGGGACCGGGGAGCTGTTTTTT
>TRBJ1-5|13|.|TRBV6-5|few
CASSYSSRQPQHF
TGTGCCAGCAGTTACTCGAGCAGGCAGCCCCAGCATTTT
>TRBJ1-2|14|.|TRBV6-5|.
CASKRDGRGYGYTF
TGTGCCTCCAAAAGGGACGGTCGGGGGTATGGCTACACCTTC
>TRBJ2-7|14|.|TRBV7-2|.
CASSFQGYSYEQYF
TGTGCCAGCAGCTTTCAGGGGTACTCCTACGAGCAGTACTTC
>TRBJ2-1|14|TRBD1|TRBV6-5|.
CASIDRGRKNEQFF
TGTGCCAGCATAGACAGGGGGCGCAAAAATGAGCAGTTCTTC
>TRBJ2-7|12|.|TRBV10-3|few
CAAAPSGDEQYF
TGTGCCGCCGCACCTTCAGGTGACGAGCAGTACTTC
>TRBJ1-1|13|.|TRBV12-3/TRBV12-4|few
CASSLSSRSPAFF
TGTGCCAGCAGTTTATCTAGTCGATCTCCCGCTTTCTTT
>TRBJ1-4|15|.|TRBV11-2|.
CASSLEGQGYEKLFF
TGTGCCAGCAGCTTAGAGGGACAAGGGTATGAAAAACTGTTTTTT
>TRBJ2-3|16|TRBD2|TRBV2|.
CASSSRLAGFTDTQYF
TGTGCCAGCAGTTCTAGACTAGCGGGGTTCACAGATACGCAGTATTTT
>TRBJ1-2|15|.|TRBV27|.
CASSFDLGVPLGYTF
TGTGCCAGCAGTTTTGATTTAGGGGTCCCCTTAGGCTACACCTTC